This T cell receptor beta chain was sequenced for a study of early T cells in non-severe SARS-CoV-2 infection. Turning to the study itself: Unpaired chains resulted from sequencing bulk RNA of unsorted whole blood.

Notes on the study in general: Database matching using VDJdb favored anti-spike CD8 responses, with private and CD4 specificities left missing.

This clonotype was detected many times. Its matching antigen is unknown. Via MiXCR, TCRdb re-called the 5' RACE reads, giving one row per CDR3 protein. Among 25,000 to 35,000 distinct CDR3 sequences, about 5% were seen once, and the ten largest hold 2.5% to 3%. CDR1 is SGHAT, CDR2 FQNNGV, per germline. CDR3 length equals 14 residues. Trimming cost V 0 bases and J 0 bases, with 6 bases left between them. The receptor was derived from an adult who was a healthcare worker with PCR-confirmed SARS-CoV-2 infection or an uninfected control (not recorded which). The gene calls are TRBV11-2 and TRBJ2-7; possible D gene TRBD2, 6 bases. The sample comprised whole blood. This chain's CDR3 is CASSLDGSSYEQYF. The CDR3 DNA reads as TGTGCCAGCAGCTTAGACGGGAGCTCCTACGAGCAGTACTTC.